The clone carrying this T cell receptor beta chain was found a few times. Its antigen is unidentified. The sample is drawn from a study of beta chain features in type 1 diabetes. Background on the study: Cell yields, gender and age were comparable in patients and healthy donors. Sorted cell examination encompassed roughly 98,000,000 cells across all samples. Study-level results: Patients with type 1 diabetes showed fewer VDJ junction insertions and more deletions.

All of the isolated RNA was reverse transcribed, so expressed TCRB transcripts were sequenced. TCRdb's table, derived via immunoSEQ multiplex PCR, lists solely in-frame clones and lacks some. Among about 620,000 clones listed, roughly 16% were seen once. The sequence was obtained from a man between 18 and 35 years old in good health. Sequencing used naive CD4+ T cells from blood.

The CDR3 sequence: CASSFRDRGQDTQYF. The DNA for the CDR3 is TGTGCCAGCAGTTTCCGGGACAGGGGGCAAGATACGCAGTATTTT. The genes are TRBV28 and TRBJ2-3; 12 nucleotides agree with TRBD1. The CDR3 covers 15 residues. The junction had 3 bases not matched to a gene; V was cut back by 3 bases and J by 5 bases. Germline V gives CDR1 MDHEN, CDR2 SYDVKM.